Below, 2 T cell receptor beta chains from the same sample are listed, as sequenced in a study of blood T cells in healthy people across ages. Primed by a sample-barcoded 5' primer and a J-beta primer mix, a second PCR proceeded for 7 to 11 cycles. TCRdb re-called the 5' RACE reads through MiXCR, storing one row per CDR3 protein. The table shows roughly 680,000 distinct CDR3 sequences, with over 40% occurring only once. The sequencing sample was made of blood. The receptors were gathered from a woman older than 75 in good health.

This clonotype appeared many times. The chain has TRBV5-1 and TRBJ2-3; D is undetermined. Between the trimmed V and J ends, which lost 2 bases and 5 bases, there was a span of 9 bases. CDR3 length: 13 amino acids. CDR1 and CDR2 from the germline V gene are SGHRS and YFSETQ. The CDR3 region is CASSFARRDTQYF. The DNA for the CDR3 is TGCGCCAGCAGCTTCGCTAGAAGAGATACGCAGTATTTT.

This clonotype was found once. V is TRBV6-9 and J is TRBJ2-5, with D possibly TRBD2 on 6 matching bases. Matching the DNA end better, TRBJ2-7 makes the J call doubtful. Germline V gives CDR1 MNHGY, CDR2 SVAAGI. The CDR3 runs 13 residues. In nucleotides, the CDR3 is TGTACCACCGCCGGGACTGAGACCTACGAGCAGTACTTC. Translating gives CTTAGTETYEQYF.